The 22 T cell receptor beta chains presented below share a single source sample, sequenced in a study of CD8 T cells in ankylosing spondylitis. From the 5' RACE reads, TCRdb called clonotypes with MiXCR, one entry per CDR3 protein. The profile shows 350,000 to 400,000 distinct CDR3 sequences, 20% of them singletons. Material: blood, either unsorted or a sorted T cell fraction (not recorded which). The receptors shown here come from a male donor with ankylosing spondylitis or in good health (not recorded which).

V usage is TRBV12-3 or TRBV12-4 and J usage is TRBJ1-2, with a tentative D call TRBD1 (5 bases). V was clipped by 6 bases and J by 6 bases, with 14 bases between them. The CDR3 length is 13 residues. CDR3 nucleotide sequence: TGTGCCAGCAGCCCAGGGATAGGGGATGGCTACACCTTC. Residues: CASSPGIGDGYTF.

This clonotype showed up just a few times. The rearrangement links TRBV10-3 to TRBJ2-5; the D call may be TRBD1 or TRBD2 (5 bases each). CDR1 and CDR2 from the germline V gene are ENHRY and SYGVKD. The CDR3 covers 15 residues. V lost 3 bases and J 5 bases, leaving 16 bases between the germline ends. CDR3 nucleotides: TGTGCCATCAGTGACCCCGGGACGGTCGAGGAGACCCAGTACTTC. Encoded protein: CAISDPGTVEETQYF.

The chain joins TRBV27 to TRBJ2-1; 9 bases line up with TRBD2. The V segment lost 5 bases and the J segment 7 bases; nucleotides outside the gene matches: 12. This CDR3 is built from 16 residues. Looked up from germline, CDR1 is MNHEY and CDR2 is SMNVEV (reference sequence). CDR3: CASSALWGLALNEQFF. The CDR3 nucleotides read TGTGCCAGCAGTGCTCTCTGGGGACTAGCCCTAAATGAGCAGTTCTTC.

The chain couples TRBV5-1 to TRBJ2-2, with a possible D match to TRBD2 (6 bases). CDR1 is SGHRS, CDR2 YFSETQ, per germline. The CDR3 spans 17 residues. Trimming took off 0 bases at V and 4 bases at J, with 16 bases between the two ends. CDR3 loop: CASSLAGSAGFTGELFF. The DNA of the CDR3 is TGCGCCAGCAGCTTGGCAGGCAGCGCGGGATTCACCGGGGAGCTGTTTTTT.

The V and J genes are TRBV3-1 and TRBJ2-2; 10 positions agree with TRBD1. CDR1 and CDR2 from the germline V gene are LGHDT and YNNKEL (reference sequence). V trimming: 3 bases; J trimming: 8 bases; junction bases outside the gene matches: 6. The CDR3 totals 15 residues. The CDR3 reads CASSHPGTGEGELFF. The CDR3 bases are TGTGCCAGCAGCCACCCCGGGACAGGGGAAGGGGAGCTGTTTTTT.

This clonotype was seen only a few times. In DNA, the CDR3 is TGTGCCAGCAGCTTAAGGGGAGGCAATGAGCAGTTCTTC. Amino acid sequence: CASSLRGGNEQFF. This chain joins TRBV7-8 and TRBJ2-1; TRBD2 might be the D (6 bases). The V gene lost 2 bases and the J gene lost 6 bases, with 8 bases spanning the gap. The CDR3 contains 13 residues. Germline CDR1 and CDR2: SGHVS and FQNEAQ. The whole variable domain, remainder taken from reference TRBV7-8 and TRBJ2-1, is GAGVSQSPRYKVAKRGQDVALRCDPISGHVSLFWYQQALGQGPEFLTYFQNEAQLDKSGLPSDRFFAERPEGSVSTLKIQRTQQEDSAVYLCASSLRGGNEQFFGPGTRLTVL.

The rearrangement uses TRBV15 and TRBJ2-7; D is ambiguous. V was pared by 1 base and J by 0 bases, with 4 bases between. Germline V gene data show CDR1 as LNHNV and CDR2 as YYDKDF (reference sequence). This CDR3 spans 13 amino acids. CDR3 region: CATSRGVSYEQYF. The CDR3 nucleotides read TGTGCCACCAGCAGAGGGGTCTCCTACGAGCAGTACTTC.

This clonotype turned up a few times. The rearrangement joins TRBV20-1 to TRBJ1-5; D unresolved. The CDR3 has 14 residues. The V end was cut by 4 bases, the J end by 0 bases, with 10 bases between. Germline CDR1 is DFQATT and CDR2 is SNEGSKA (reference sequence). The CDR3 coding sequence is TGCAGTGCTATGGAGAACTATAGCAATCAGCCCCAGCATTTT. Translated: CSAMENYSNQPQHF.

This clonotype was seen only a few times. For the CDR3, the DNA is TGTGCCAGCAGCCAAGACAGAGACAATCAGCCCCAGCATTTT. Protein product: CASSQDRDNQPQHF. The rearrangement joins TRBV27 to TRBJ1-5, with D possibly being TRBD1 (5 bases). Germline CDR1 and CDR2: MNHEY and SMNVEV (reference sequence). The CDR3 covers 14 residues. Trimming removed 6 bases from V and 3 bases from J, with 12 bases in between.

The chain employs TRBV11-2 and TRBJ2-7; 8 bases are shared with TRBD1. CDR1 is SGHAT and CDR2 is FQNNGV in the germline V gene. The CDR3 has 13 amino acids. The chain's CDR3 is CANSHVTGAEQYF. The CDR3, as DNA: TGTGCGAACAGCCACGTGACAGGGGCCGAGCAGTACTTC.

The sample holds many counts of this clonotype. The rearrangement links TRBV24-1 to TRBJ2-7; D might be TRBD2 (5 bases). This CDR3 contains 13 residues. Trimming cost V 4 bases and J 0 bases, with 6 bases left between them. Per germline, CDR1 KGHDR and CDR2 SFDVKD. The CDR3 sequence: CATSEGSSYEQYF. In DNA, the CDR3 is TGTGCCACCAGTGAAGGGAGCTCCTACGAGCAGTACTTC.

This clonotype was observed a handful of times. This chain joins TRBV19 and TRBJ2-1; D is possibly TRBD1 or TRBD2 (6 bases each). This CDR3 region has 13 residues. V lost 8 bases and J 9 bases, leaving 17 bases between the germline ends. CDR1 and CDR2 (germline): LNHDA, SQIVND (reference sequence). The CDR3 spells CASLGGYYAEQFF. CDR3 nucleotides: TGTGCCAGTTTAGGGGGGTATTATGCTGAGCAGTTCTTC.

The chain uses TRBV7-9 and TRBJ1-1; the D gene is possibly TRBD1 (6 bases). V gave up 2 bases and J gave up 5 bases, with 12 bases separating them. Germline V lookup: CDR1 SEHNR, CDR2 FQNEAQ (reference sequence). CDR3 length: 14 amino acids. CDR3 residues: CASSLYREGTEAFF. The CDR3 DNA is TGTGCCAGCAGCTTATACAGGGAGGGGACTGAAGCTTTCTTT.

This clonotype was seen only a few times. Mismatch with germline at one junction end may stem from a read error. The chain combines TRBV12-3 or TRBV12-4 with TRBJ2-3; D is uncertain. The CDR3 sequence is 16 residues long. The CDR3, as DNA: TGTGCCAGCAGTCCCCAAGAGATGTTACGCACCGATACGCAGTATTTT. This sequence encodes CASSPQEMLRTDTQYF.

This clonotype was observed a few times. Written as DNA, the CDR3 is TGCAGTGCTAGAGATAAAACCTCTGGGGTTTACGAGCAGTACTTC. Amino acids: CSARDKTSGVYEQYF. This chain connects TRBV20-1 to TRBJ2-7, with D uncertain. Per germline, CDR1 DFQATT and CDR2 SNEGSKA (reference sequence). The germline V and J ends were trimmed by 0 bases and 4 bases, with 16 bases remaining between them. The CDR3 length is 15 residues.

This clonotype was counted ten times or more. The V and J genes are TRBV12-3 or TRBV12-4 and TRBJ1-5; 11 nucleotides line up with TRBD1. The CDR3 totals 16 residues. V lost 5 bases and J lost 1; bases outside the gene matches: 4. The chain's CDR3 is CASSARTGGSNQPQHF. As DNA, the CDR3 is TGTGCCAGCAGTGCACGGACAGGGGGCAGCAATCAGCCCCAGCATTTT.

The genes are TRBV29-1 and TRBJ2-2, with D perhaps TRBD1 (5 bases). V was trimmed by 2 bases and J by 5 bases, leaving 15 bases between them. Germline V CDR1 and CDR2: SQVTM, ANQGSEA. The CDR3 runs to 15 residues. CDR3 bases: TGCAGCGTTGAATGGCGGCAGGGCTTAACCGGGGAGCTGTTTTTT. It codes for CSVEWRQGLTGELFF.

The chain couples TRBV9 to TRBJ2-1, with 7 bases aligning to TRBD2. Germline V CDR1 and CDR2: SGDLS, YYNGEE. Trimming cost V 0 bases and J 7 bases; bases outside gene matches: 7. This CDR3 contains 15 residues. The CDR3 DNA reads TGTGCCAGCAGCGTAGAACGGGGGGAGTGGAATGAGCAGTTCTTC. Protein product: CASSVERGEWNEQFF.

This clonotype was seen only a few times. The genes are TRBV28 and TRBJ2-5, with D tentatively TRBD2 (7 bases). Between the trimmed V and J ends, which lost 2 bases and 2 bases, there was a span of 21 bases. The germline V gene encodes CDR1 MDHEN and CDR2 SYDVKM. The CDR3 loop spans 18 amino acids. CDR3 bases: TGTGCCAGCAGTTTAAATCCAAGGGCGGGGGCTCCTCAAGAGACCCAGTACTTC. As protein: CASSLNPRAGAPQETQYF.

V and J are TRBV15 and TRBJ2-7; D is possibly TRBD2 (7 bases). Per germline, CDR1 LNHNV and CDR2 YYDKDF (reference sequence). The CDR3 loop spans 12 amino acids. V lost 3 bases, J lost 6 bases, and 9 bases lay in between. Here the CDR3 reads CATSSRGAEQYF. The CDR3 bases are TGTGCCACCAGCAGCCGGGGGGCCGAGCAGTACTTC.

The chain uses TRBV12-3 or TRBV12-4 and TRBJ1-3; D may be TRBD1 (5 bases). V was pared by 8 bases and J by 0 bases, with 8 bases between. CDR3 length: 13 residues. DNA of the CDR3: TGTGCCAGCGGGGGGAGCTCTGGAAACACCATATATTTT. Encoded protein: CASGGSSGNTIYF.

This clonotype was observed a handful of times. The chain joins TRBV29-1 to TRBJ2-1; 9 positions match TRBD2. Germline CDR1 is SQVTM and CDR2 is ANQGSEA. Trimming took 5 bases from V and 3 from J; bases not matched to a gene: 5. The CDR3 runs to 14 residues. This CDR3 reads CSVFGAGGYNEQFF. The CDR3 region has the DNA TGCAGCGTTTTTGGAGCGGGGGGCTACAATGAGCAGTTCTTC.